These T cell receptor beta chains were read from a single sample in a study of vaccination and CD4 T cells after COVID-19. TCRdb reprocessed the PCR reads via MiXCR and lists one record per CDR3 protein. The sample carries more than 10,000 distinct CDR3 sequences, over 40% recorded once. No antigen is known for these receptors. Sequenced material: CD4+ T cells from blood, cultured in vitro. The receptors originated from a human donor who had recovered from COVID-19. The CDR3 runs from the conserved cysteine through the conserved F or W. The order of the fields is clone size, J gene, V gene, D gene, CDR3 DNA, CDR3 protein. D genes are given only for firm matches. A clone size is listed for some rows: how often the clone was seen (once, few, many), or a class if it is expanded.

>few|TRBJ2-2|TRBV30|NA
TGTGCCTGGAGTCTGCCGGCAGGGAACACCGGGGAGCTGTTTTTT
CAWSLPAGNTGELFF
>NA|TRBJ1-6|TRBV7-9|NA
TGTGCCAGCAGCCCCTGGGCAGGGGCGGGCAATTCACCCCTCCACTTT
CASSPWAGAGNSPLHF
>few|TRBJ2-7|TRBV6-1|TRBD1
TGTGCCAGCGACGGGACAGTCGCTTTGTACTTC
CASDGTVALYF
>NA|TRBJ2-7|TRBV28|NA
TGTGCCAGCAGTTTATTAGGTAGCTACGAGCAGTACTTC
CASSLLGSYEQYF
>NA|TRBJ2-1|TRBV18|NA
TGTGCCAGCTCACCATTTGTCCGGGTTAGCTCCTACAATGAGCAGTTCTTC
CASSPFVRVSSYNEQFF
>NA|TRBJ1-6|TRBV6-2/TRBV6-3|TRBD1
TGTGCCAGCAGTTATAATAGACCGAGGACGGCGACAGGGGGCACCCCGGGGAATTCACCCCTCCACTTT
CASSYNRPRTATGGTPGNSPLHF
>NA|TRBJ2-5|TRBV20-1|NA
TGCAGTGCTAGAACCCGGGACACGAATCAAGAGACCCAGTACTTC
CSARTRDTNQETQYF
>NA|TRBJ2-3|TRBV29-1|NA
TGCAGCGTTGAAAAATGGGGGACGGGCCCCACAGATACGCAGTATTTT
CSVEKWGTGPTDTQYF
>NA|TRBJ1-1|TRBV12-3/TRBV12-4|NA
TGTGCCAGCAGTTTTATAGGTGGTTACACTGAAGCTTTCTTT
CASSFIGGYTEAFF
>few|TRBJ1-5|TRBV2|TRBD1
TGTGCCAGCAGTGACAACAGGGGGCAAGGTCAGCCCCAGCATTTT
CASSDNRGQGQPQHF
>NA|TRBJ2-3|TRBV20-1|TRBD2
TGCAGTGCGATAGGGACTAGCGGGAGTGCACGCGGCCCAGATACGCAGTATTTT
CSAIGTSGSARGPDTQYF
>NA|TRBJ1-2|TRBV9|NA
TGTGCCAGCAGCTCCCAGAGTTATAACTATGGCTACACCTTC
CASSSQSYNYGYTF
>NA|TRBJ2-3|TRBV15|NA
TGTGCCACCAGCTCACTAGCTAGCACAGATACGCAGTATTTT
CATSSLASTDTQYF
>NA|TRBJ1-5|TRBV30|NA
TGTGCCTGGAGTGACCGGGGAGATCAGCCCCAGCATTTT
CAWSDRGDQPQHF
>NA|TRBJ1-4|TRBV10-3|NA
TGTGCCATCAGTGTTCAGGGGAACAAACTGTTTTTT
CAISVQGNKLFF
>NA|TRBJ2-2|TRBV2|TRBD2
TGTGCCAGCGGGGTTTTGCGGGAGATCGGGGAGCTGTTTTTT
CASGVLREIGELFF
>NA|TRBJ2-3|TRBV20-1|TRBD2
TGCAGTGCAAGAGGGCTAGCGGGAGGAAGCACAGATACGCAGTATTTT
CSARGLAGGSTDTQYF
>few|TRBJ2-5|TRBV25-1|TRBD2
TGTGCCAGCAGCCAGGTGACTGGACTAGCGGGAGGAGAGACCCAGTACTTC
CASSQVTGLAGGETQYF
>few|TRBJ1-1|TRBV6-1|TRBD1
TGTGCCAGCAGTGAGGGACAGGGGGCACCCATGAACACTGAAGCTTTCTTT
CASSEGQGAPMNTEAFF
>NA|TRBJ2-3|TRBV20-1|NA
TGCAGTGCTAGGGAAGATAAGTCAGATACGCAGTATTTT
CSAREDKSDTQYF
>few|TRBJ1-5|TRBV2|NA
TGTGCCAGCAGTGGAGACAGCGCCAATCAGCCCCAGCATTTT
CASSGDSANQPQHF
>NA|TRBJ2-3|TRBV11-1|TRBD2
TGTGCCAGCAGCCCCCCCGGGACTAACACAGATACGCAGTATTTT
CASSPPGTNTDTQYF
>NA|TRBJ2-1|TRBV7-3|TRBD2
TGTGCCAGCAGTCTCGGACTAGCGGGTTACAATGAGCAGTTCTTC
CASSLGLAGYNEQFF
>NA|TRBJ2-2|TRBV6-4|TRBD1
TGTGCCAGCAGTGATGGGACAGACAGCGGGGAGCTGTTTTTT
CASSDGTDSGELFF
>NA|TRBJ1-1|TRBV2|NA
TGTGCCAGCGGCAGGAACACTGAAGCTTTCTTT
CASGRNTEAFF
>NA|TRBJ2-3|TRBV6-1|NA
TGTGCCAGCAGGCGGGGACACTCGGATACGCAGTATTTT
CASRRGHSDTQYF
>NA|TRBJ1-6|TRBV20-1|NA
TGCAGTGCTAGACAGGACAGTAATTCACCCCTCCACTTT
CSARQDSNSPLHF
>NA|TRBJ2-2|TRBV20-1|TRBD2
TGCAGTGCTAGGTCAGCGGGAGGCCCCGCGAACACCGGGGAGCTGTTTTTT
CSARSAGGPANTGELFF
>NA|TRBJ2-1|TRBV21-1|NA
TGTGCCAGCAGCAAAATTTCTTTATTCCGAATACGGGACTGCACGTTCAATGAGCAGTTCTTC
CASSKISLFRIRDCTFNEQFF
>few|TRBJ2-5|TRBV20-1|NA
TGCAGTGCTTATCCACGACGCGTTAGGGAGACCCAGTACTTC
CSAYPRRVRETQYF
>few|TRBJ2-2|TRBV20-1|NA
TGCAGTGCTAGAGACCCGCAGGGGGGGAACACCGGGGAGCTGTTTTTT
CSARDPQGGNTGELFF
>few|TRBJ1-2|TRBV2|NA
TGTGCCAGCAGTGAATCGGGGGGCTATGGCTACACCTTC
CASSESGGYGYTF
>few|TRBJ1-5|TRBV20-1|NA
TGCAGTGCTGCCGGGGGGGCGCCCCAGCATTTT
CSAAGGAPQHF
>NA|TRBJ2-1|TRBV2|TRBD1
TGTGCCAGCAGACCCCAGGGGGATGAGCAGTTCTTC
CASRPQGDEQFF
>NA|TRBJ1-1|TRBV30|TRBD1
TGTGCCTGGTCCGGGACAGGGAACACTGAAGCTTTCTTT
CAWSGTGNTEAFF
>few|TRBJ2-1|TRBV5-1|TRBD2
TGCGCCAGCAAGGAGGCTAGCGGCTACAATGAGCAGTTCTTC
CASKEASGYNEQFF
>few|TRBJ1-1|TRBV6-1|TRBD1
TGTGCCAGCAGTGACAGGGGGCGAAACACTGAAGCTTTCTTT
CASSDRGRNTEAFF
>NA|TRBJ2-1|TRBV7-6|NA
TGTGCCAGCAGCTTAGACGGTTACAATGAGCAGTTCTTC
CASSLDGYNEQFF
>NA|TRBJ2-6|TRBV20-1|TRBD1
TGCAGTGCTAGAGACGGGACAGTCATAAGAGGCGTCCTGACTTTC
CSARDGTVIRGVLTF
>NA|TRBJ1-6|TRBV20-1|NA
TGCAGTGCTTCAGATCCTAGCTATAATTCACCCCTCCACTTT
CSASDPSYNSPLHF
>NA|TRBJ2-1|TRBV6-4|TRBD2
TGTGCCAGCAGTGAGACTAGCGGCTCCTACAATGAGCAGTTCTTC
CASSETSGSYNEQFF
>NA|TRBJ2-7|TRBV5-1|TRBD1
TGCGCCAGCAGCTTACAGGGGCCATACGAGCAGTACTTC
CASSLQGPYEQYF